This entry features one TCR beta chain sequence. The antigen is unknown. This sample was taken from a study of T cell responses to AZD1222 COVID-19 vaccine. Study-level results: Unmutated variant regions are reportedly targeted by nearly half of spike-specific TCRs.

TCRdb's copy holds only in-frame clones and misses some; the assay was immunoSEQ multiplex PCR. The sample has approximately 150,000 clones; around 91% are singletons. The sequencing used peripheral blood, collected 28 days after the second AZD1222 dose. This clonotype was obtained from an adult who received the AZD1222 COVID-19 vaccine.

This CDR3 is CASRRQDYEGTQYF. The CDR3, as DNA: TGTGCCAGCAGGAGACAGGACTATGAGGGGACCCAGTACTTC. V is TRBV4-2 and J is TRBJ2-5; D possibly matches TRBD1 or TRBD2 (6 bases each). The ends were cut back, 6 bases at V and 7 bases at J, with 18 bases in the middle. Germline CDR1 and CDR2: LGHNA and YNFKEQ. The CDR3 is 14 residues long.